One and the same sample provided the 6 T cell receptor beta chains below, sequenced in a study of blood T cells in healthy people across ages. Using a J-beta primer mix together with a sample-barcoded 5' primer, a second PCR was run for roughly 7 to 11 cycles. TCRdb processed the 5' RACE reads anew with MiXCR; each CDR3 protein has one entry. The data contain about 670,000 distinct CDR3 sequences, around two fifths of them singletons. The sequencing input was blood. Receptors originate from a man aged 80 or over in good health.

This chain joins TRBV6-2 or TRBV6-3 and TRBJ2-2; TRBD1 matches 7 bases. Germline-derived CDR1 and CDR2 are MNHEY and SVGEGT. With V trimmed by 2 bases and J by 6 bases, 3 bases remained unmatched. The CDR3 runs to 14 residues. CDR3 in DNA: TGTGCCAGCAGTTACGAGGGGGCGCCCGGGGAGCTGTTTTTT. This codes for CASSYEGAPGELFF.

Comments on this clonotype: The germline gene is not matched at one end of the junction; a read error may be the cause. The chain links TRBV6-5 to TRBJ2-5; possibly TRBD1 or TRBD2 for D (5 bases each). Per germline, CDR1 MNHEY and CDR2 SVGAGI. CDR3 size: 14 residues. The CDR3 region is CACSQPGSGKTQYF. CDR3 bases: TGTGCCTGCAGCCAACCGGGGTCAGGGAAGACCCAGTACTTC.

The rearrangement uses TRBV6-2 or TRBV6-3 and TRBJ2-1, with TRBD2 identical over 13 bases. Trimming took 7 bases from V and 9 from J; bases not matched to a gene: 3. CDR3 length: 13 amino acids. Germline V gives CDR1 MNHEY, CDR2 SVGEGT. The CDR3 here is CASKLAGGVEQFF. The CDR3 region has the DNA TGTGCCAGCAAACTAGCGGGAGGGGTTGAGCAGTTCTTC.

The table lists this clonotype with many counts. The CDR3 DNA sequence: TGCGCCAGCAGCCAAGAAGTACTGAACACCGGGGAGCTGTTTTTT. Its protein product is CASSQEVLNTGELFF. The chain employs TRBV4-3 and TRBJ2-2; D is unresolved. Germline CDR1 LGHNA, CDR2 YSLEER. The CDR3 contains 15 residues. V was shortened by 0 bases and J by 1 base, with 6 bases between the two germline ends.

CDR3 DNA sequence: TGTGCCAGCAGGTCACAGGGCTCCCTCCGAGACCAGTACTTC. This encodes CASRSQGSLRDQYF. V usage is TRBV6-2 or TRBV6-3 and J usage is TRBJ2-7; a possible D gene is TRBD1 (6 bases). This CDR3 has 14 amino acids. Trimming took off 6 bases at V and 10 bases at J, with 22 bases between the two ends. CDR1 is MNHEY, CDR2 SVGEGT, per germline.

The CDR3 coding sequence is TGCAGTGCTAGAGATTGGCTTGTCAGAAATGAAAAACTGTTTTTT. It is translated as CSARDWLVRNEKLFF. The genes are TRBV20-1 and TRBJ1-4; D remains ambiguous. V was cut by 0 bases and J by 5 bases, with 13 bases left in between. This CDR3 has 15 residues. Germline V CDR1 and CDR2: DFQATT, SNEGSKA (reference sequence).